This T cell receptor beta chain was observed in a study of blood T cell repertoires in COVID-19. Looking at the study overall: Nucleic acid was either cDNA or gDNA, and it came from T cells, B-cell-depleted T cells, or PBMCs.

The protocol was immunoSEQ multiplex PCR, while the TCRdb copy is restricted to in-frame clones and leaves out a portion. The sample lists 110,000 to 150,000 clones; 65% to 90% were seen once. Sequenced input: peripheral blood. The receptor comes from a man aged 45-60 years with acute or convalescent COVID-19.

CDR3 amino acids: CASRHTSGAVQETQYF. The CDR3 DNA reads TGTGCCAGCAGACACACTAGCGGAGCCGTCCAAGAGACCCAGTACTTC. V gene TRBV27 combines with J gene TRBJ2-5; the match to TRBD2 covers 8 bases. CDR1 MNHEY and CDR2 SMNVEV come from the germline V gene (reference sequence). V was clipped by 6 bases and J by 1 base; unmatched bases: 10. This CDR3 comprises 16 residues.